This TCR beta chain was obtained from a study of shared clonotypes between healthy human individuals. Study background: A donor's plate count was three for CD4 naive and three for CD4 memory; CD8 naive had two and CD8 memory one. The study's findings and limits: It was the non-shared clonotypes that had lower generation probabilities than clonotypes shared by all four donors.

On this clone: Its antigen is not known.

CDR3 size: 13 residues. Per germline, CDR1 SQVTM and CDR2 ANQGSEA. The study drew its donors from healthy HIV-negative adults without recent acute infections or vaccinations. The authors combined CD45RO+ cells with CCR7-negative CD45RA+ TemRA cells as CD8 memory. Assay used: immunoSEQ multiplex PCR; TCRdb lists only in-frame clones, some missing. The sample lists 110,000 or so clones, approximately 70% seen once, with around 23% in the top ten. The sample taken for sequencing was memory CD8+ T cells sorted from blood. Indicated subset: CD45RO+ cells pooled with CCR7-negative TemRA cells. The sequence derives from a young woman in good health. The chain couples TRBV29-1 to TRBJ2-5, with a weak D call TRBD1 (5 bases). The J call may be wrong; the DNA end is better matched by TRBJ2-7. The CDR3 DNA reads TGCAGCGTTGAAGGGGGCGTCGCCTACGAGCAGTACTTC. Amino acids: CSVEGGVAYEQYF.